This T cell receptor (beta chain) is drawn from a study of shared clonotypes between healthy human individuals (dated by TCRdb to the early 2020s). As for the study more broadly: A couple of women and a few men aged 18 to 49 years were included in the cohort. Each donor's leukapheresis produced roughly between roughly 0.85 and 10 billion PBMCs. For each donor, CD4 naive and CD4 memory were each run on three plates, CD8 naive on two plates, and CD8 memory on one plate. To increase sequencing depth and limit assay-specific biases, different laboratories used diverse techniques to prepare libraries and sequence TCR repertoires. To estimate repertoire size and how much clonotypes are shared between individuals, the study performed deep sequencing of blood TCR repertoires from a handful of healthy adults. On the study overall, not on this receptor specifically: Rarefaction of sorted-subset datasets indicated incomplete sequencing despite the large sequencing depth. Sampling was restricted to blood, and TCR repertoires in tissue are likely to differ from TCR repertoires in blood. Across several donors, approximately 5% of naive CD4, approximately 4% of naive CD8, under 2.5% of memory CD4, and under 0.45% of memory CD8 clonotypes were shared. Clonotypes shared by all four sorted-subset donors showed higher generation probabilities than non-shared clonotypes. Naive subsets generally had larger estimated clonotype richness than memory subsets did. Because the study included only a small number of donors, the genetic and exposure-history diversity represented was limited. Pairwise subsampling indicated that sequencing depth was expected to affect the degree of clonotype sharing among donors.

For the CD8 naive samples, CD45RO-negative cells were positively selected for CCR7, yielding a CD45RA+CCR7+ population from which TemRA cells were excluded. The donors were healthy, HIV-negative adults who had no recently reported acute infections or vaccinations. Only Caucasian adults living in Nashville, Tennessee, USA were represented among the donors. Blood was collected by leukapheresis, and PBMCs were isolated by Ficoll-Histopaque density gradient centrifugation and then cryopreserved in liquid nitrogen vapor phase. Purity and quantity of every magnetically sorted T cell population were checked by analytical flow cytometry. Each sorted fraction had its genomic DNA isolated and then quantified by UV absorbance on a Nanodrop 2000c. The V end gives up 3 bases and the J end 6 bases, leaving 2 bases in the junction not matched to a gene. Via the germline V gene, CDR1 is SGDLS and CDR2 YYNGEE. CDR3 length: 12 amino acids, cysteine to phenylalanine. Just the 36-base CDR3 DNA is kept, in frame starting at base 1.

Using the deep immunoSEQ assay, multiplex PCR amplified TCR CDR3 regions from genomic DNA. For each cell subset, the extracted genomic DNA was distributed evenly across all wells of several immunoSEQ 96-well plates, and each plate served as one replicate. For sorted subsets, each replicate PCR was loaded with 200 ng genomic DNA, equivalent to some 31,000 T cell genomes. The purified libraries were quantified using a Qubit 3.0 fluorometer, sized with a Bioanalyzer 2100, and then quantified again using the KAPA Library Quantification kit. Each immunoSEQ 96-well plate was sequenced on its own single-read 150-cycle Illumina NextSeq 550 flow cell. The authors' analysis ran thus. The immunoSEQ output contained only junctional sequences without quality scores, so filtering could not match that applied to full-length reads. To assign V/J genes and CDR3, sequences were annotated using PyIR, a Python wrapper for IgBLAST v1.9, with IMGT germline references. Reads were removed for weak V/J assignments (E-value above 1e-6), missing CDR3, stop codons, out-of-frame junctions, or ambiguous translated residues. V3J clonotypes were defined as sequences sharing the same inferred V gene, J gene, and CDR3 amino acid sequence. To compute the percentage overlap between repertoires, the number of shared unique clonotypes was divided by the size of the smaller repertoire. RTK rarefaction, the Chao1 estimator, and Recon v2.1 estimates of unobserved clonotypes were used to assess repertoire richness. OLGA was used to compute generation probabilities for all TCRbeta clonotypes that the gDNA method yielded from a few donors. Not all clones reach the TCRdb copy of this immuneACCESS table, which keeps in-frame sequences only. Checked studies attribute under half of the gap to unresolved V genes and leave the rest unexplained. That table supplies the V and J calls and clone size; D and trimming were determined from the DNA. This sample holds around 1.9 million clones; approximately 94% were observed only once. Around 1.7% of the sample goes to the ten largest clones.

A remark on this clone: Its antigen is still unknown. No qualities accompany the bases; no much larger clone lies one base away.

This sequence uses TRBV9 and TRBJ2-7; 8 bases in the junction line up with TRBD2. The clonotype was recovered from a man aged 18 to 35 in good health. Some clones in this sample may be carry-over from other donors' samples. Sequences were obtained from naive CD8+ T cells from PBMCs. This sample's cell subset or site label indicates: CD45RA+CCR7+. The nucleotides read TGTGCCAGCAGCGCCGCGGGGGGCGAGCAGTACTTC. It translates to CASSAAGGEQYF.